Listed below are T cell receptor beta chains from one sample, sequenced in a study of T cell repertoires in cytomegalovirus infection. TCRdb redid the calling of the reads with MiXCR, one entry per CDR3 protein. Found here are some 800,000 distinct CDR3 sequences, 25% to 35% of them singletons; the top ten hold around 13%. These receptors lack a known antigen. The sequences come from cultured CD8+ T cells from PBMCs, collected from culture after CMV antigen stimulation. The receptors shown here come from a human donor in good health (CMV status not recorded). Some clones in this sample may be carry-over from other donors' samples. The CDR3 runs from the conserved cysteine through the conserved F or W. Each record gives: CDR3 DNA, CDR3 protein, J gene, V gene, clone size, D gene. The D gene is left open where the match is weak. Only some rows state a clone size, as once, few, many or a class for expanded clones.

TGTGCCAGCAGTTTTGGGTATGGTGACAGCTACCCTGAAGCTTTCTTT,CASSFGYGDSYPEAFF,TRBJ1-1,TRBV27,few,.
TGTGCCAGCAGTTACGAGGACTCCGGGACAGGGATTTGGAATGAGCAGTTCTTC,CASSYEDSGTGIWNEQFF,TRBJ2-1,TRBV6-2/TRBV6-3,few,TRBD1
TGTGCCAGCAGTGTACTGGGACAGGGGAACACTGAAGCTTTCTTT,CASSVLGQGNTEAFF,TRBJ1-1,TRBV6-1,many,TRBD1
TGTGCCAGCCAGGTATCAGCGGGGGGCTACAATGAGCAGTTCTTC,CASQVSAGGYNEQFF,TRBJ2-1,TRBV6-5,.,TRBD2
TGTGCCAGCAGTTACGCGAACACCGGGGAGCTGTTTTTT,CASSYANTGELFF,TRBJ2-2,TRBV6-5,many,.
TGTGCCAGCAGCTCAAGATTTGATGAAAAACTGTTTTTT,CASSSRFDEKLFF,TRBJ1-4,TRBV7-2,few,.
TGTGCCAGCAGCTTAAGGCTAGCGGGGGGCCCCTCCGGGGGGAATGAGCAGTTCTTC,CASSLRLAGGPSGGNEQFF,TRBJ2-1,TRBV7-3,.,TRBD2
TGTGCCAGCAGTACGGCAGGGAGGAACACTGAAGCTTTCTTT,CASSTAGRNTEAFF,TRBJ1-1,TRBV6-1,few,.
TGTGCCAGCAGCTTATCTTGGGCAGGCTCTAACACCGGGGAGCTGTTTTTT,CASSLSWAGSNTGELFF,TRBJ2-2,TRBV7-3,many,.
TGTGCCAGCAGTGTAGCCGGGAGCTACAATGAGCAGTTCTTC,CASSVAGSYNEQFF,TRBJ2-1,TRBV27,many,.
TGTGCCAGCAGTTTACGGCTGGGTCAGGGCTACACCTTC,CASSLRLGQGYTF,TRBJ1-2,TRBV27,few,.
TGTGCCAGCAGCCCTCCACAGAGTTATCAGCCCCAGCATTTT,CASSPPQSYQPQHF,TRBJ1-5,TRBV7-8,many,.
TGCAGTGCTCCTCCTAGCGGGGGCCGCTCCTACGAGCAGTACTTC,CSAPPSGGRSYEQYF,TRBJ2-7,TRBV20-1,.,TRBD2
TGTGCCAGCAGTTTTGGTGGCTACACCTTC,CASSFGGYTF,TRBJ1-2,TRBV12-3/TRBV12-4,many,.
TGTGCCAGCAGCTCAGGGTTTTCCTATAATTCACCCCTCCACTTT,CASSSGFSYNSPLHF,TRBJ1-6,TRBV6-1,.,.
TGTGCCAGCAGCTCCAAGGAGACAGGGGGCTACACTGAAGCTTTCTTT,CASSSKETGGYTEAFF,TRBJ1-1,TRBV7-9,.,TRBD1
TGTGCCAGCAGTCACCTCCCGGAGAAGGGTAACTATGGCTACACCTTC,CASSHLPEKGNYGYTF,TRBJ1-2,TRBV28,few,.